Shown below are 16 T cell receptor beta chains from a single sample sequenced in a study of post-analysis software for immune sequencing data. Study conclusions and caveats: Five or six TRBV segments, including TRBV5-6, TRBV5-1 and TRBV20-1, were more frequent in patients than controls.

The antigens these receptors bind are not known. Carried by the TCR beta cDNA libraries were unique molecular identifiers. TCRdb recomputed calls from the PCR reads with MiXCR, one row per CDR3 protein. The table shows under 900,000 distinct CDR3 sequences, with around 50% occurring only once. Specimen: blood. Every receptor here comes from a girl between 10 and 17 years old with multiple sclerosis.

The chain carries TRBV7-2 and TRBJ1-1; no clear D gene. Germline V gene lookup returns CDR1 SGHTA and CDR2 FQGNSA. Deletions cut 5 bases from V and 0 bases from J, with 22 bases between. The CDR3 loop spans 18 amino acids. The CDR3 reads CASSPRPPGLQLNTEAFF. CDR3 in DNA: TGTGCCAGCAGCCCTCGTCCACCGGGCCTACAATTGAACACTGAAGCTTTCTTT.

The sample holds one count of this clonotype. The rearrangement joins TRBV25-1 to TRBJ2-1; tentatively, D is TRBD1 (5 bases). V shed 4 bases and J shed 1 base, with 14 bases lying between them. The CDR3 consists of 16 residues. From germline, CDR1 is MGHDK and CDR2 SYGVNS. The CDR3 region has the DNA TGTGCCAGCAGTGGGGGCTTCTCCAGGTCCTACAATGAGCAGTTCTTC. Its translation: CASSGGFSRSYNEQFF.

This chain links TRBV4-1 with TRBJ1-2; TRBD1 is a possible D gene (5 bases). The CDR3 is made up of 14 amino acids. V was clipped by 1 base and J by 4 bases, with 10 bases between them. Looked up from germline, CDR1 is MGHRA and CDR2 is YSYEKL. CDR3 loop: CASSQGRQSYGYTF. The CDR3 nucleotides are TGCGCCAGCAGCCAAGGGAGACAGAGCTATGGCTACACCTTC.

The J gene is TRBJ1-5, the V gene TRBV10-3; no clear D. Germline CDR1 ENHRY, CDR2 SYGVKD. The CDR3 length is 14 residues. V was clipped by 4 bases and J by 0 bases, with 7 bases between them. CDR3 bases: TGTGCCATCAGTGCCCAGTATAGCAATCAGCCCCAGCATTTT. It specifies CAISAQYSNQPQHF.

The chain combines TRBV5-1 with TRBJ2-6, with D possibly being TRBD1 or TRBD2 (5 bases each). In germline, CDR1 is SGHRS, CDR2 YFSETQ. With 5 bases removed from V and 0 bases from J, the gap between germline ends came to 12 bases. The CDR3 has 16 residues. The DNA for the CDR3 is TGCGCCAGCAGGTCGGGGCCAGCCTCTGGGGCCAACGTCCTGACTTTC. Translating it yields CASRSGPASGANVLTF.

The CDR3 sequence: CASSLARQFYRNEQFF. DNA of the CDR3: TGTGCCAGCAGCTTAGCGCGACAGTTCTACAGGAATGAGCAGTTCTTC. The V call is TRBV7-2, the J call TRBJ2-1, with D tentatively TRBD1 (5 bases). Trimming left V 0 bases short and J 7 bases short, with 16 bases between. In germline, CDR1 is SGHTA, CDR2 FQGNSA. The CDR3 has 16 residues.

The CDR3 region is CSVVNMAGRGYNEQFF. The CDR3 DNA reads TGCAGCGTTGTTAACATGGCGGGTAGGGGATACAATGAGCAGTTCTTC. The chain is built from TRBV29-1 and TRBJ2-1, with D possibly called TRBD1 or TRBD2 (5 bases each). CDR3 length: 16 amino acids. The V gene's germline CDR1 is SQVTM and CDR2 ANQGSEA. Trimming took 4 bases from V and 4 from J, leaving 20 bases between them.

J is TRBJ2-7 and V is TRBV19; 9 bases are shared with TRBD1. The DNA end is more similar to TRBJ2-5, so the J call may be wrong. The CDR3 loop spans 14 amino acids. The germline V gene encodes CDR1 LNHDA and CDR2 SQIVND (reference sequence). Here the CDR3 DNA reads TGTGCCAGTAGTACCTGGACAGGGGAAGAGACCCAGTACTTC. Translating gives CASSTWTGEETQYF.

The chain couples TRBV27 to TRBJ2-7; D not resolved. CDR1 is MNHEY and CDR2 is SMNVEV in the germline V gene (reference sequence). The CDR3 sequence is 11 residues long. The V end lost 4 bases, the J end lost 9 bases, and 10 bases lay between the germline ends. The CDR3 region is CASSWGMWQYF. CDR3 bases: TGTGCCAGCAGTTGGGGTATGTGGCAGTACTTC.

This clonotype has only a few counts. CDR3 residues: CASPMAGTSGANVLTF. The CDR3 DNA follows: TGTGCCAGCCCCATGGCCGGGACCTCTGGGGCCAACGTCCTGACTTTC. The genes are TRBV27 and TRBJ2-6; D could derive from TRBD1 or TRBD2 (5 bases each). The germline V gene has CDR1 MNHEY and CDR2 SMNVEV (reference sequence). The CDR3 spans 16 residues. V was cut by 8 bases and J by 0 bases, with 14 bases left in between.

Written as DNA, the CDR3 is TGCGCCAGCAGCTCGGGGAGCGGGAGGTCTCACGAGCAGTACTTC. Translating gives CASSSGSGRSHEQYF. The chain has TRBV5-1 and TRBJ2-7; 9 bases fit TRBD2. Germline V gene sequence: CDR1 SGHRS, CDR2 YFSETQ. The CDR3 length is 15 residues. V lost 3 bases and J lost 5; bases outside the gene matches: 9.

This clonotype appeared a few times. The CDR3 is CASSLSPQGAYEQYF. The CDR3 DNA reads TGTGCCAGCAGCTTATCGCCCCAGGGGGCCTACGAGCAGTACTTC. The chain couples TRBV13 to TRBJ2-7; 7 nucleotides line up with TRBD1. The J segment lost 2 bases and the V segment lost 2 bases, leaving 6 bases of the junction unmatched. The length of the CDR3 is 15 residues. Germline V gene lookup returns CDR1 PRHDT and CDR2 FYEKMQ (reference sequence). The variable domain in full, completed from reference TRBV13 and TRBJ2-7, reads AAGVIQSPRHLIKEKRETATLKCYPIPRHDTVYWYQQGPGQDPQFLISFYEKMQSDKGSIPDRFSAQQFSDYHSELNMSSLELGDSALYFCASSLSPQGAYEQYFGPGTRLTVT.

The rearrangement joins TRBV5-1 to TRBJ1-1; D is uncertain. V was shortened by 0 bases and J by 7 bases, with 10 bases between the two germline ends. The CDR3 length is 13 residues. From germline, CDR1 is SGHRS and CDR2 YFSETQ. CDR3 sequence reads: CASSLEGFLEAFF. The CDR3 bases are TGCGCCAGCAGCTTGGAAGGGTTCCTTGAAGCTTTCTTT.

This clonotype has more than one count but fewer than ten. The chain joins TRBV29-1 to TRBJ2-3; TRBD2 agrees at 10 bases. Germline V gene data show CDR1 as SQVTM and CDR2 as ANQGSEA. J lost 4 bases, V lost 4 bases, and 5 bases had no gene match. The CDR3 length is 14 residues. The DNA of the CDR3 is TGCAGCGTTGGAACTAGCGGGATAGCAGATACGCAGTATTTT. This sequence encodes CSVGTSGIADTQYF.

There are a few counts of this clonotype. V usage is TRBV20-1 and J usage is TRBJ2-3; D unresolved. V lost 6 bases and J lost 2, with 12 bases in between. The CDR3 loop spans 13 amino acids. Germline V gene sequence: CDR1 DFQATT, CDR2 SNEGSKA (reference sequence). CDR3 residues: CSAPVGLTDTQYF. DNA for the CDR3: TGCAGTGCCCCCGTCGGCCTCACAGATACGCAGTATTTT.

This clonotype was seen just once. This chain joins TRBV12-3 or TRBV12-4 and TRBJ2-5; D remains unclear. V lost 2 bases and J lost 5, with 9 bases in between. This CDR3 is 13 amino acids long. The DNA of the CDR3 is TGTGCCAGCAGTTTAAGTCCCTCGGAGACCCAGTACTTC. Translation gives CASSLSPSETQYF.